What follows describes a single T cell receptor beta chain. V was trimmed by 6 bases and J by 4 bases, leaving 15 bases between them. Germline V lookup: CDR1 MNHEY, CDR2 SMNVEV (reference sequence). CDR3 size: 14 residues. The protocol was immunoSEQ multiplex PCR, while the TCRdb copy is restricted to in-frame clones and leaves out a portion. This table has 90,000 or so clones, 85% to 90% appearing once. This sample was included in a study of control samples from healthy donors and cancer patients. V and J are TRBV27 and TRBJ1-2; D is uncertain. Sequencing used PBMCs. This TCR derives from a woman between 45 and 65 years old with colorectal cancer. Here the CDR3 reads CASRGSGRIYGYTF. The CDR3 region has the DNA TGTGCCAGCAGGGGCTCTGGGCGGATCTATGGCTACACCTTC.